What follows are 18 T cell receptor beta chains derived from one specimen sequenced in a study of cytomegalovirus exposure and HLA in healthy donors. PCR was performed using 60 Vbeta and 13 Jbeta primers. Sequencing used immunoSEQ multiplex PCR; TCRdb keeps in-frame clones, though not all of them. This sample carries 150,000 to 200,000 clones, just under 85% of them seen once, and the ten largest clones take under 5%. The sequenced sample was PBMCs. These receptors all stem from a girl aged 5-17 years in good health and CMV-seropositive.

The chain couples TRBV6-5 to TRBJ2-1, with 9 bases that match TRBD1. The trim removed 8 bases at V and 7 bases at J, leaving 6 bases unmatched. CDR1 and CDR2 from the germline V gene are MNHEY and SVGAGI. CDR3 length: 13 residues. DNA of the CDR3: TGTGCCAGCCGGACAGGGGTGTGGAATGAGCAGTTCTTC. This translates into CASRTGVWNEQFF.

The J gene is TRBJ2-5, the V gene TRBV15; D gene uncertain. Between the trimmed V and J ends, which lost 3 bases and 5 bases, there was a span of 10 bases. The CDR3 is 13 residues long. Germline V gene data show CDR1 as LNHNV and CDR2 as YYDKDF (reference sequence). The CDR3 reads CATSRGRYETQYF. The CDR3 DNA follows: TGTGCCACCAGCAGGGGCCGGTACGAGACCCAGTACTTC. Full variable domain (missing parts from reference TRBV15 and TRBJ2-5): DAMVIQNPRYQVTQFGKPVTLSCSQTLNHNVMYWYQQKSSQAPKLLFHYYDKDFNNEADTPDNFQSRRPNTSFCFLDIRSPGLGDTAMYLCATSRGRYETQYFGPGTRLLVL.

This CDR3 is CTSSQRGQGYTF. CDR3 nucleotides: TGCACCAGCAGCCAAAGGGGGCAAGGCTACACCTTC. The rearrangement uses TRBV1 and TRBJ1-2; the D call of TRBD1 is as the table states it, not checked on the DNA. TRBV1 represents a pseudogene. This CDR3 comprises 12 residues.

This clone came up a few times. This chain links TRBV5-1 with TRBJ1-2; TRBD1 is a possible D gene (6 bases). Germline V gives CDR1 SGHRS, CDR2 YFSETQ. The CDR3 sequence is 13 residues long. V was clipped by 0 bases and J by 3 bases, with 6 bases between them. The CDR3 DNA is TGCGCCAGCAGCTTGGAGGGGGACTATGGCTACACCTTC. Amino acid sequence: CASSLEGDYGYTF. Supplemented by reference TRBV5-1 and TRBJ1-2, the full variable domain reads KAGVTQTPRYLIKTRGQQVTLSCSPISGHRSVSWYQQTPGQGLQFLFEYFSETQRNKGNFPGRFSGRQFSNSRSEMNVSTLELGDSALYLCASSLEGDYGYTFGSGTRLTVV.

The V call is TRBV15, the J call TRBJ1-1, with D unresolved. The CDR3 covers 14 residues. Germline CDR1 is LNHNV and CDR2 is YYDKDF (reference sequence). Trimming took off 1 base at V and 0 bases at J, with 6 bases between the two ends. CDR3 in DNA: TGTGCCACCAGCAGAGGGCCCATGAACACTGAAGCTTTCTTT. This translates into CATSRGPMNTEAFF.

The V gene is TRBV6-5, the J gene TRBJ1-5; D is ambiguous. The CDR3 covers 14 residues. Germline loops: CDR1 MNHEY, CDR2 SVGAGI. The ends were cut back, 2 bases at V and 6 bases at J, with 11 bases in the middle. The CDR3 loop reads CASSYGSRGQPQHF. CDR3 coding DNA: TGTGCCAGCAGTTACGGGAGTCGGGGTCAGCCCCAGCATTTT.

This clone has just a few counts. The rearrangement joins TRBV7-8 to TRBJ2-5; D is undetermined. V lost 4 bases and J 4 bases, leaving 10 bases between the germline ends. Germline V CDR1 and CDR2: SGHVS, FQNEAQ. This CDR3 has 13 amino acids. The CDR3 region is CASSSRRGETQYF. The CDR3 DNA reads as TGTGCCAGCAGCTCCCGACGAGGAGAGACCCAGTACTTC. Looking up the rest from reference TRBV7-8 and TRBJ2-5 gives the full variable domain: GAGVSQSPRYKVAKRGQDVALRCDPISGHVSLFWYQQALGQGPEFLTYFQNEAQLDKSGLPSDRFFAERPEGSVSTLKIQRTQQEDSAVYLCASSSRRGETQYFGPGTRLLVL.

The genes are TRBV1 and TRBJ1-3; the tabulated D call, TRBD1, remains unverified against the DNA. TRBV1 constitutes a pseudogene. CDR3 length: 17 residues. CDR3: CTSSHHRVWVSGNTIYF. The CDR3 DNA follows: TGCACCAGCAGCCACCACAGGGTTTGGGTCTCTGGAAACACCATATATTTT.

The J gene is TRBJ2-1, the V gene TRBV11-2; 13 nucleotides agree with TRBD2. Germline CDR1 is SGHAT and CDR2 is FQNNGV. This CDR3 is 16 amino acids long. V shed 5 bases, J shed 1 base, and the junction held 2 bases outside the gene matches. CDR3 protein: CASSQTSGGSYNEQFF. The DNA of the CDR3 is TGTGCCAGCAGCCAGACTAGCGGGGGGTCCTACAATGAGCAGTTCTTC.

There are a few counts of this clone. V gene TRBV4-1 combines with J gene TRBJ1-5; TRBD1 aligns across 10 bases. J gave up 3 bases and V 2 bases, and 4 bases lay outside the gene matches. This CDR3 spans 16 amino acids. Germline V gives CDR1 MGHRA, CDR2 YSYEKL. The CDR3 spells CASSQPGTGANQPQHF. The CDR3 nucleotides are TGCGCCAGCAGCCAACCCGGGACAGGGGCCAATCAGCCCCAGCATTTT.

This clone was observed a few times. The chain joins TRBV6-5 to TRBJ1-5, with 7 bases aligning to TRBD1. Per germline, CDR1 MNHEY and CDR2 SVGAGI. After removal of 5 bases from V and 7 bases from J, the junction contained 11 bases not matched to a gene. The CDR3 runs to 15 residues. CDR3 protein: CASSGSTGEGQPQHF. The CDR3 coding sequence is TGTGCCAGCAGTGGGTCTACAGGGGAAGGGCAGCCCCAGCATTTT.

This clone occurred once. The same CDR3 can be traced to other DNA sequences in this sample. CDR3 amino acids: CASSFGTGNQPQHF. CDR3 DNA sequence: TGTGCCAGCAGCTTCGGGACAGGGAATCAGCCCCAGCATTTT. The V gene is TRBV5-6, the J gene TRBJ1-5; TRBD1 agrees at 9 bases. This CDR3 has 14 residues. Trimming took 2 bases from V and 4 from J; bases not matched to a gene: 1. From germline, CDR1 is SGHDT and CDR2 YYEEEE.

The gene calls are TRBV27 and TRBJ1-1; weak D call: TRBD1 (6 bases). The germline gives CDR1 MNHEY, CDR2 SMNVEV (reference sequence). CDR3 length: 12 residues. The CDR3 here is CATGQTNTEAFF. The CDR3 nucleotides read TGTGCGACCGGACAGACGAACACTGAAGCTTTCTTT.

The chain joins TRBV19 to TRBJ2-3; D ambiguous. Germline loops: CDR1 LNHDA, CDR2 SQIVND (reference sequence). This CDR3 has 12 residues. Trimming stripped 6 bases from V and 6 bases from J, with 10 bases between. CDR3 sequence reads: CASRVGVDTQYF. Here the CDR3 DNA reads TGTGCCAGTAGGGTGGGCGTGGATACGCAGTATTTT.

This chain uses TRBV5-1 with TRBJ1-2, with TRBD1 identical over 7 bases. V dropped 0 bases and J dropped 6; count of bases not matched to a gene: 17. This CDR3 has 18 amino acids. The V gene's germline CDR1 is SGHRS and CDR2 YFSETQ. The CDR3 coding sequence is TGCGCCAGCAGCTTGGAAGCAGGGGGATATGATCCCCGGGATGGCTACACCTTC. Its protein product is CASSLEAGGYDPRDGYTF.

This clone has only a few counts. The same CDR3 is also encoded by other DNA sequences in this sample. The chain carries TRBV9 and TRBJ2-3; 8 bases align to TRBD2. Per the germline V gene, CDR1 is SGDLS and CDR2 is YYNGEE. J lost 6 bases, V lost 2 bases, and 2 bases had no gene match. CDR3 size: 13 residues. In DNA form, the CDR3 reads TGTGCCAGCAGCGTCGGGGGGGCGGATACGCAGTATTTT. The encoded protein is CASSVGGADTQYF.

CDR3 DNA: TGTGCCAGAAGCGGGGCCAACAGGGTTCGCAATGAGCAGTTCTTC. Residues: CARSGANRVRNEQFF. V usage is TRBV5-3 and J usage is TRBJ2-1, with D maybe TRBD1 (6 bases). TRBV5-3 is classed as an ORF, of uncertain function. V lost 4 bases to trimming and J lost 6 bases, with 17 bases between them. The CDR3 length is 15 residues.

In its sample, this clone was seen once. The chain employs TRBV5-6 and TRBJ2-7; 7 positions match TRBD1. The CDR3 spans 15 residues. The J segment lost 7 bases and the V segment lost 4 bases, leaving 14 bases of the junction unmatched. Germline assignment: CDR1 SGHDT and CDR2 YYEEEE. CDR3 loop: CASSVRDGTVLEQYF. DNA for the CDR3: TGTGCCAGCAGCGTGAGAGATGGGACAGTCCTTGAGCAGTACTTC.